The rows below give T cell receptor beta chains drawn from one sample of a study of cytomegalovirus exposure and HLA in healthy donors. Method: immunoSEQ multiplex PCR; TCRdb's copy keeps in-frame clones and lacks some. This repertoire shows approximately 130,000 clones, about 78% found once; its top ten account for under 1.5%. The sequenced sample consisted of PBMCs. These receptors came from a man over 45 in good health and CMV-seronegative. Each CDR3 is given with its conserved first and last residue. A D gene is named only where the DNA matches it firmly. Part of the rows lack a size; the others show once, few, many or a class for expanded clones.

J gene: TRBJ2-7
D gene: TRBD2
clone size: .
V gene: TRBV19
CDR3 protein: CASSALAGPYEQYF
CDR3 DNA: TGTGCCAGTAGTGCCCTAGCGGGACCCTACGAGCAGTACTTC

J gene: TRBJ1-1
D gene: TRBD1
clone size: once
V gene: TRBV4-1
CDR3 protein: CASSQEGTGWGTEAFF
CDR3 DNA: TGCGCCAGCAGCCAAGAGGGGACAGGTTGGGGCACTGAAGCTTTCTTT

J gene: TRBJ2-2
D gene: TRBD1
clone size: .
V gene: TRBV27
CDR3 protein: CASRLGTENTGELFF
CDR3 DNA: TGTGCCAGCAGACTCGGGACAGAGAACACCGGGGAGCTGTTTTTT

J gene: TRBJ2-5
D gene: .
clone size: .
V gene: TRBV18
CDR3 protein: CASSPPSRGETQYF
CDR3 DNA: TGTGCCAGCTCACCACCGTCCAGGGGCGAGACCCAGTACTTC

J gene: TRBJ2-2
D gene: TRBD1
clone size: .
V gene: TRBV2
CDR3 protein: CASRQGINTGELFF
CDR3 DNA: TGTGCCAGCAGACAGGGGATAAACACCGGGGAGCTGTTTTTT

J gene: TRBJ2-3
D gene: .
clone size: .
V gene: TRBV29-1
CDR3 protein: CSVGSSTDTQYF
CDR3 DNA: TGCAGCGTCGGTTCCAGCACAGATACGCAGTATTTT

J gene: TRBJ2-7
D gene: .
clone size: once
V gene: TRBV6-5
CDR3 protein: CASSTGGRGEQYF
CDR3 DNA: TGTGCCAGCAGTACAGGCGGTAGGGGCGAGCAGTACTTC

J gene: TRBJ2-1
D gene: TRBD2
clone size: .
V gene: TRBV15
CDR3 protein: CATSRGLAGVSGNEQFF
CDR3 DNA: TGTGCCACCAGCAGAGGACTAGCGGGAGTGTCAGGCAATGAGCAGTTCTTC

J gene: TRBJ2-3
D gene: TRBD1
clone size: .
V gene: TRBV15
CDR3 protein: CATSRPRQGSTDTQYF
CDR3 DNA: TGTGCCACCAGCAGACCTCGACAGGGCAGCACAGATACGCAGTATTTT

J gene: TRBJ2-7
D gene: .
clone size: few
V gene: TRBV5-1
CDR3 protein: CASSLGGEAVEQYF
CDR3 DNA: TGCGCCAGCAGCCTGGGAGGAGAAGCGGTCGAGCAGTACTTC

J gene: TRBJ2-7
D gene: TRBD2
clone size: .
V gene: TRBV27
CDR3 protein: CASSFSGGGSEQYF
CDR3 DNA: TGTGCCAGCAGTTTTTCGGGAGGAGGGAGCGAGCAGTACTTC

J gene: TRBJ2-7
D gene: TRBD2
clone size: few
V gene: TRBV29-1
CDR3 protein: CSGGLAGAEQYF
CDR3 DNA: TGCAGCGGTGGACTAGCGGGAGCCGAGCAGTACTTC

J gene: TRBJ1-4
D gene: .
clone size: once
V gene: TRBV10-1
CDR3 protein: CASSEGLRREKLFF
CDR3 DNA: TGCGCCAGCAGCGAGGGCCTCAGGAGGGAAAAACTGTTTTTT

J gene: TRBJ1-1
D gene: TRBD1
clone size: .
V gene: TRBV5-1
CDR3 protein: CASSPDGQGVIEAFF
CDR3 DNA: TGCGCCAGCAGCCCGGATGGACAGGGGGTGATTGAAGCTTTCTTT

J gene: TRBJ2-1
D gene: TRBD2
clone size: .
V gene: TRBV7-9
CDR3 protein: CASSPGTSGSMNEQFF
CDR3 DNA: TGTGCCAGCAGCCCCGGGACTAGCGGGAGTATGAATGAGCAGTTCTTC

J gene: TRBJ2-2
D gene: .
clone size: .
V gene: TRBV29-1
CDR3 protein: CSIRQGSTGELFF
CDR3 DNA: TGCAGTATACGCCAGGGAAGCACCGGGGAGCTGTTTTTT

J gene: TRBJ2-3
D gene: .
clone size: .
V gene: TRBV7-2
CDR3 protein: CASSLDAGPDTQYF
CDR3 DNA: TGTGCCAGCAGCTTAGACGCAGGGCCAGATACGCAGTATTTT

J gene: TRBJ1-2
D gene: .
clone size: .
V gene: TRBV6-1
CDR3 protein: CASSEGAGEGSGYTF
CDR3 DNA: TGTGCCAGCAGTGAAGGGGCGGGAGAGGGTAGTGGCTACACCTTC

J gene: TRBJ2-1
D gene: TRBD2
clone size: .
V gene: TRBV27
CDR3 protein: CASSSRGGSYNEQFF
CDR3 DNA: TGTGCCAGCAGTTCCCGGGGGGGATCCTACAATGAGCAGTTCTTC

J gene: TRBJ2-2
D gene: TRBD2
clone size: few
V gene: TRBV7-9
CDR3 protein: CASSSLAGGAGELFF
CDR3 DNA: TGTGCCAGCAGCTCTCTAGCGGGAGGGGCCGGGGAGCTGTTTTTT

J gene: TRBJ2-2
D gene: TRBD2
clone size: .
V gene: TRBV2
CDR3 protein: CATREGDNTGELFF
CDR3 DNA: TGTGCCACGCGGGAGGGGGACAACACCGGGGAGCTGTTTTTT

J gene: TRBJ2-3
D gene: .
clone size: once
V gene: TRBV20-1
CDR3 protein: CSALVTDTQYF
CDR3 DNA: TGCAGTGCTTTAGTGACAGATACGCAGTATTTT

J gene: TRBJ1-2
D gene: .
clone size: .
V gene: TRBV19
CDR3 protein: CASSVSSQASYGYTF
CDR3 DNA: TGTGCCAGTAGTGTTTCTTCGCAGGCGTCCTATGGCTACACCTTC

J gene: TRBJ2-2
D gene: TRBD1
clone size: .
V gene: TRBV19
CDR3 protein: CASSPGQGIRGELFF
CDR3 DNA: TGTGCCAGTAGTCCGGGACAGGGGATTCGAGGGGAGCTGTTTTTT

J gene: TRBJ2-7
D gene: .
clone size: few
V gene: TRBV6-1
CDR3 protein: CASRTPRFSYEQYF
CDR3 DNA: TGTGCCAGCCGGACACCTCGATTCTCCTACGAGCAGTACTTC

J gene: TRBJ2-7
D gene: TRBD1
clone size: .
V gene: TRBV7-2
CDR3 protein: CASSRGPEQYF
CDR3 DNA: TGTGCCAGCAGTAGGGGGCCCGAGCAGTACTTC

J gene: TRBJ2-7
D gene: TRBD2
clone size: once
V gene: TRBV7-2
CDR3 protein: CASSLAPSGAYEQYF
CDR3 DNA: TGTGCCAGCAGCTTAGCCCCTAGCGGTGCCTACGAGCAGTACTTC

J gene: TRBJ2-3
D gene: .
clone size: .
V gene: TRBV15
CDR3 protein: CATSTHAGSTDTQYF
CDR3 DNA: TGTGCCACCAGCACCCATGCGGGGAGCACAGATACGCAGTATTTT

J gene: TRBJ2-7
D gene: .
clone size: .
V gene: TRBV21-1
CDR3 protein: CASNLRTPSGSLYEQYF
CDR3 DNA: TGTGCCAGCAATCTCCGCACTCCTAGCGGGAGTCTCTACGAGCAGTACTTC

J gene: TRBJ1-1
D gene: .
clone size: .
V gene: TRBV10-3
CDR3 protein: CAISVTGSEAFF
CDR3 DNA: TGTGCCATCAGTGTGACAGGCTCTGAAGCTTTCTTT

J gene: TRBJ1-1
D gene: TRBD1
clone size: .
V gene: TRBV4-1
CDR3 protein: CASSLDRVSEAFF
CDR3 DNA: TGCGCCAGCAGCCTCGACAGGGTCTCTGAAGCTTTCTTT

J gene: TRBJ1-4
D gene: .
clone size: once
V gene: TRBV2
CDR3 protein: CASSEEQGTNEKLFF
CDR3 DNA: TGTGCCAGCAGTGAAGAGCAGGGCACGAATGAAAAACTGTTTTTT

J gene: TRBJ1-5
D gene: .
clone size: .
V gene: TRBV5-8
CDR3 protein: CASSLFYSNQPQHF
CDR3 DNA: TGTGCCAGCAGCCTCTTTTATAGCAATCAGCCCCAGCATTTT

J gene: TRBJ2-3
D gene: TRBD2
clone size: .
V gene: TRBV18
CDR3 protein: CASSRLAGVGDTQYF
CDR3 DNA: TGTGCCAGCTCACGACTAGCGGGAGTTGGAGATACGCAGTATTTT

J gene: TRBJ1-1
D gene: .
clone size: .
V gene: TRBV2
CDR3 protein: CASRGQTNTEAFF
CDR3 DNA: TGTGCCAGCCGAGGGCAGACGAACACTGAAGCTTTCTTT

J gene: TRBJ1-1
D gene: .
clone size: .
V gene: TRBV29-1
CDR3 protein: CSVEGGGSTEAFF
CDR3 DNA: TGCAGCGTAGAGGGTGGCGGGAGCACTGAAGCTTTCTTT

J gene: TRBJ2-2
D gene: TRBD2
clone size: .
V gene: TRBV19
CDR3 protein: CASSTGSLAGGPGGELFF
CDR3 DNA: TGTGCCAGTAGTACGGGGTCCCTAGCGGGAGGGCCTGGCGGGGAGCTGTTTTTT

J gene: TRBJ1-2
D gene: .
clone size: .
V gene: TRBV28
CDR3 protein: CASSLSTAGERYGYTF
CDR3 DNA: TGTGCCAGCAGTTTATCCACAGCGGGAGAACGATATGGCTACACCTTC

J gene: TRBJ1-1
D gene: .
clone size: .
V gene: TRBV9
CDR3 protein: CASSVGTGQMNTEAFF
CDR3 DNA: TGTGCCAGCAGCGTAGGCACAGGGCAAATGAACACTGAAGCTTTCTTT

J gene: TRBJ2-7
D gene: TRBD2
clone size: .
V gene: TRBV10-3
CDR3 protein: CATSRDYSYEQYF
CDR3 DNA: TGTGCCACCTCGCGGGACTACTCCTACGAGCAGTACTTC

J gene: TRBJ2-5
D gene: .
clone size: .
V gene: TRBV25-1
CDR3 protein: CASSAHRVQETQYF
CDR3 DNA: TGTGCCAGCAGTGCCCACAGGGTTCAAGAGACCCAGTACTTC

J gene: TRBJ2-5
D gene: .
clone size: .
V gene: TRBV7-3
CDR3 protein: CASSQGGTVGETQYF
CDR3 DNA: TGTGCCAGCAGCCAAGGCGGGACGGTAGGGGAGACCCAGTACTTC

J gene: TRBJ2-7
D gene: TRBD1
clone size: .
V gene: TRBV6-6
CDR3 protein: CASSASRRTGTYEQYF
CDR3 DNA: TGTGCCAGCAGTGCCTCTAGGAGGACAGGGACTTACGAGCAGTACTTC

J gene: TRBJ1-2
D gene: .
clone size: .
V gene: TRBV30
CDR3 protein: CAWRIQGSDYGYTF
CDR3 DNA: TGTGCCTGGAGGATACAGGGTTCGGACTATGGCTACACCTTC

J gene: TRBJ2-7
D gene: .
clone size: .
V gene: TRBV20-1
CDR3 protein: CSASDRLKQYF
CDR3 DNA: TGCAGTGCTAGCGACAGGCTCAAACAGTACTTC

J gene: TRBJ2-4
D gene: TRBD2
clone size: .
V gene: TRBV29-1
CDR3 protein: CSVVGLAGGKNIQYF
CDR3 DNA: TGCAGCGTCGTTGGACTAGCGGGAGGGAAAAACATTCAGTACTTC

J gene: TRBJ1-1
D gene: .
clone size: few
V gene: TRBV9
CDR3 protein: CASSVAQGGTEAFF
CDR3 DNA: TGTGCCAGCAGCGTAGCTCAGGGTGGCACTGAAGCTTTCTTT

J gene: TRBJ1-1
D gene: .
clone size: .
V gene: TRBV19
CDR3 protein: CASHSPGGEDNPEAFF
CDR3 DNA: TGTGCCAGTCATTCCCCCGGGGGAGAGGACAACCCTGAAGCTTTCTTT

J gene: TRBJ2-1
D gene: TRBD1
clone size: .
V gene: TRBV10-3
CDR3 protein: CAISAPGQGYNEQFF
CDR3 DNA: TGTGCCATCAGTGCCCCCGGACAGGGTTACAATGAGCAGTTCTTC

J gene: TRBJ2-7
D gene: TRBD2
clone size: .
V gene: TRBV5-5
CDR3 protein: CASSLNSGSQQYF
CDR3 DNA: TGTGCCAGCAGCTTGAATAGCGGGAGTCAGCAGTACTTC

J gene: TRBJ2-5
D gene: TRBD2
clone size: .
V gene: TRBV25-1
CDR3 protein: CASSPRLAGIETQYF
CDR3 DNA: TGTGCCAGCAGTCCTCGGCTAGCGGGGATAGAGACCCAGTACTTC

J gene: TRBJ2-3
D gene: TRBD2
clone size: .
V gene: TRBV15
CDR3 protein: CATSRARSGSGDTQYF
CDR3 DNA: TGTGCCACCAGCAGAGCCCGTAGCGGGAGCGGAGATACGCAGTATTTT

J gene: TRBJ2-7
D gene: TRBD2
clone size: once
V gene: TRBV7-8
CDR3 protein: CASSLAGLGGGEQYF
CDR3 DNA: TGTGCCAGCAGCTTAGCGGGACTAGGTGGTGGCGAGCAGTACTTC

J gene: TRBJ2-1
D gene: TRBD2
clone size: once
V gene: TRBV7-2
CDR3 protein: CASRPGGSGREQFF
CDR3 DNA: TGTGCCAGCAGACCGGGGGGTAGCGGGAGAGAGCAGTTCTTC

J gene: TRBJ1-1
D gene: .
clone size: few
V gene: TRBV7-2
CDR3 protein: CASSLVETEAFF
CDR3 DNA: TGTGCCAGCAGCTTAGTGGAGACTGAAGCTTTCTTT

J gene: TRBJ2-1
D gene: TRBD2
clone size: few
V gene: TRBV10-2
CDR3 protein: CASVGAGVSSYNEQFF
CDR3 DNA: TGCGCCAGCGTGGGAGCGGGAGTATCCTCCTACAATGAGCAGTTCTTC

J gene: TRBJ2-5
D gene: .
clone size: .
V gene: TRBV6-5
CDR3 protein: CASSRDPRETQYF
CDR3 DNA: TGTGCCAGCAGTCGCGATCCCCGGGAGACCCAGTACTTC

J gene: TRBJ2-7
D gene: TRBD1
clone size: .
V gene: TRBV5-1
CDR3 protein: CASSLEQGAQYF
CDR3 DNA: TGCGCCAGCAGCCTTGAACAGGGGGCCCAGTACTTC

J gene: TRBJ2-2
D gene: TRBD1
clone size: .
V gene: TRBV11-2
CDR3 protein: CASSPGQRGELFF
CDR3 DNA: TGTGCCAGCAGCCCGGGACAGCGTGGGGAGCTGTTTTTT

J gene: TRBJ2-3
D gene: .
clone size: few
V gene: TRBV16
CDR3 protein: CASSQSQVAGDTQYF
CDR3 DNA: TGTGCCAGCAGCCAATCGCAGGTCGCGGGGGATACGCAGTATTTT